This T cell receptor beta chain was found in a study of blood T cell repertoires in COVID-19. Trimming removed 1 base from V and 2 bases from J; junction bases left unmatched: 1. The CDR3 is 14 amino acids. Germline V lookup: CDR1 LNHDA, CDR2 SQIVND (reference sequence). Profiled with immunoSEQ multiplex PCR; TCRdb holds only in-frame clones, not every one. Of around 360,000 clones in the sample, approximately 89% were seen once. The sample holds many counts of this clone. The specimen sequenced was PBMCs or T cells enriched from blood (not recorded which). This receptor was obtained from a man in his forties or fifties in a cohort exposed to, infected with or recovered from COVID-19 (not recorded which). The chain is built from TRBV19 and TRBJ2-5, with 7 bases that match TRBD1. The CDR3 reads CASSIGQGQETQYF. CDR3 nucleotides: TGTGCCAGTAGTATAGGACAGGGTCAAGAGACCCAGTACTTC.